This TCR beta chain was obtained from a study of blood T cell repertoires in COVID-19 (TCRdb year 2020). A note on the overall study: Samples covering the acute and convalescent phases of COVID-19 were provided by collaborators in the United States, Italy and Spain. Deeply sampled blood TCRbeta repertoires from subjects exposed to, actively infected with, or recovered from COVID-19 were included in the dataset. A freely available public database, intended as a resource for researchers studying the immune response to SARS-CoV-2, is where the repertoires were released. The material from the prospective study consisted of cDNA or gDNA derived from T cells, B-cell-depleted T cells, or PBMCs. Where available, HLA class I and class II types were taken from metadata supplied by the sample provider and were not determined by assay-based typing. Samples came from the ongoing ImmuneRACE study (first 160 participants) plus 1,254 subjects from 6 global collaborators. A de-identified subject ID, COVID-19 status, age in years and sex were almost always included in the sample metadata. Study-level results and caveats: How much clinical and demographic metadata was included differed by source and by participant, and the metadata was provided uncurated.

TCRbeta CDR3 regions were amplified from genomic DNA by means of the immunoSEQ Assay, a bias-controlled multiplex PCR. Concerning the study's data processing: Within the assay, amplification of reference gene primers was used to estimate how many nucleated cells each sample contained. To quantify the absolute abundance of each unique TCRbeta CDR3 rearrangement, sequence reads were collapsed and filtered. Productive Simpson clonality was computed per sample as the square root of Simpson's diversity index over productive rearrangements. This immuneACCESS table, as held by TCRdb, lists in-frame sequences with V and J called but not all clones. Of the missing ones, under half trace to an unresolved V gene in checked studies; the others have no known cause. Clone size and V and J calls were adopted from that table, with D and trimming inferred from the DNA. For this sample the table gives 150,000 to 200,000 clones, of which roughly nine tenths were detected only once. Of the sample, about 10% is held by the ten largest clones.

On this clone: Its binding antigen is unknown. Qualities for individual bases were not recorded, and no much larger clone is one base off.

Unmatched junction bases come to 6, with V trimmed by 0 bases and J by 3 bases. CDR1 and CDR2 (SGDLS, YYNGEE) derive from the germline V gene. The cysteine opens and the phenylalanine closes a CDR3 of 16 amino acids. Just CDR3 DNA is preserved here, 48 bases in frame from base 1. At one collaborating source in Seattle, patients were enrolled during active infection and were followed longitudinally through the course of disease. Collaborating institutions collected whole blood in K2EDTA tubes following their own protocols. For TCRbeta analysis, collaborators shipped samples in one of three forms: frozen whole blood, isolated PBMCs, or DNA extracted from either of those sample types.

The sequenced material came from peripheral blood. The sequence is built from TRBV9 and TRBJ1-3; 7 junctional bases match TRBD1. This sequence was found in a woman aged 60-75 years with COVID-19, enrolled during active disease. The CDR3 protein: CASSVATGRGGNTIYF. The DNA is TGTGCCAGCAGCGTAGCGACAGGGCGGGGTGGAAACACCATATATTTT.